These 32 T cell receptor beta chains came from one sample sequenced in a study of blood T cell repertoires in COVID-19. Sequencing was performed with immunoSEQ multiplex PCR; in TCRdb, only in-frame clones are kept and a portion is missing. The table lists 150,000 to 200,000 clones, just over 85% of them singletons. Sequencing used PBMCs or T cells enriched from blood (not recorded which). The receptors shown here come from a woman younger than 35 who had recovered from COVID-19.

This chain links TRBV6-5 with TRBJ1-1; D is undetermined. The CDR3 runs to 14 residues. Germline assignment: CDR1 MNHEY and CDR2 SVGAGI. Trimming shortened V by 7 bases and J by 10 bases, and 22 bases separated the two germline ends. DNA of the CDR3: TGTGCCAGCACCCCGCGAGGGTACGAAGAGGGAGCTTTCTTT. Translation gives CASTPRGYEEGAFF.

V is TRBV12-3 or TRBV12-4 and J is TRBJ2-3, with D unresolved. The CDR3 extends over 11 amino acids. V shed 7 bases and J shed 6 bases, with 8 bases lying between them. The CDR3 nucleotides read TGTGCCAGCACCTCAGCGGATACGCAGTATTTT. This encodes CASTSADTQYF.

Points on this clone: The germline gene is not matched at one end of the junction; a read error may be the cause. This chain links TRBV7-7 with TRBJ2-7, with TRBD1 identical over 7 bases. CDR1 SSHAT and CDR2 FNYEAQ come from the germline V gene (reference sequence). This CDR3 region has 13 residues. The CDR3 DNA reads TGTGCTAGCAGCCGGGACAGAACCTACGAGCAGTACTTC. Translated, it gives CASSRDRTYEQYF.

This rearrangement joins TRBV2 to TRBJ2-5; TRBD2 matches 9 bases. The trim removed 6 bases at V and 3 bases at J, leaving 11 bases unmatched. Germline loops: CDR1 SNHLY, CDR2 FYNNEI. CDR3 length: 16 amino acids. CDR3 sequence: CASRAYRREGKETQYF. The CDR3 nucleotides are TGTGCCAGCAGGGCGTATAGGCGGGAGGGTAAAGAGACCCAGTACTTC. The variable domain in full, with the rest retrieved from reference TRBV2 and TRBJ2-5, is EPEVTQTPSHQVTQMGQEVILRCVPISNHLYFYWYRQILGQKVEFLVSFYNNEISEKSEIFDDQFSVERPDGSNFTLKIRSTKLEDSAMYFCASRAYRREGKETQYFGPGTRLLVL.

The chain is built from TRBV7-2 and TRBJ2-5; TRBD2 matches at 12 bases. V gave up 5 bases and J gave up 5 bases; unmatched junction bases: 12. CDR1 is SGHTA and CDR2 is FQGNSA in the germline V gene. The CDR3 covers 17 residues. CDR3 region: CASSRGASGGARETQYF. The CDR3 coding sequence is TGTGCCAGCAGCCGTGGGGCTAGCGGGGGGGCTAGGGAGACCCAGTACTTC. Full variable domain (missing parts from reference TRBV7-2 and TRBJ2-5): GAGVSQSPSNKVTEKGKDVELRCDPISGHTALYWYRQSLGQGLEFLIYFQGNSAPDKSGLPSDRFSAERTGGSVSTLTIQRTQQEDSAVYLCASSRGASGGARETQYFGPGTRLLVL.

J is TRBJ2-7 and V is TRBV18; TRBD1 agrees at 10 bases. V dropped 3 bases and J dropped 2; count of bases not matched to a gene: 4. In germline, CDR1 is KGHSH, CDR2 LQKENI. The CDR3 length is 15 residues. DNA of the CDR3: TGTGCCAGCTCACCGCGGACAGGGGGTCCCTACGAGCAGTACTTC. This translates into CASSPRTGGPYEQYF.

This chain links TRBV7-8 with TRBJ2-2; 9 bases line up with TRBD2. J gave up 7 bases and V 3 bases, and 6 bases lay outside the gene matches. In germline, CDR1 is SGHVS, CDR2 FQNEAQ. This CDR3 spans 15 amino acids. In nucleotides, the CDR3 is TGTGCCAGCAGCTTTAGCGGGAGTAATGTCGGGGAGCTGTTTTTT. Its translation is CASSFSGSNVGELFF.

The chain is built from TRBV5-1 and TRBJ1-2; 8 bases line up with TRBD1. The CDR3 spans 15 residues. In germline, CDR1 is SGHRS, CDR2 YFSETQ. V shed 0 bases, J shed 8 bases, and the junction held 9 bases outside the gene matches. The CDR3 sequence: CASSLGPQGARGYTF. The CDR3 DNA reads TGCGCCAGCAGCTTGGGCCCGCAGGGGGCTCGCGGCTACACCTTC.

The chain joins TRBV28 to TRBJ1-1, with 8 bases lining up with TRBD1. J lost 0 bases, V lost 6 bases, and 3 bases had no gene match. Germline V gene sequence: CDR1 MDHEN, CDR2 SYDVKM. The CDR3 consists of 14 residues. CDR3 sequence: CASSRTGMNTEAFF. The CDR3 bases are TGTGCCAGCAGCCGGACAGGGATGAACACTGAAGCTTTCTTT.

This clone was recorded once. The chain has TRBV4-3 and TRBJ1-1; no clear D. Trimming removed 5 bases from V and 1 base from J, with 17 bases in between. The CDR3 consists of 16 residues. In germline, CDR1 is LGHNA, CDR2 YSLEER. CDR3 bases: TGCGCCAGCAGCACCCATCGAGAAGCTAGGAACACTGAAGCTTTCTTT. Amino acid sequence: CASSTHREARNTEAFF.

The genes are TRBV18 and TRBJ1-4; 8 nucleotides agree with TRBD1. The trim removed 6 bases at V and 3 bases at J, leaving 12 bases unmatched. Germline lookup yields CDR1 KGHSH and CDR2 LQKENI. The CDR3 totals 17 residues. CDR3 amino acids: CASSTDRQGAPNEKLFF. CDR3 sequence (DNA): TGTGCCAGCTCGACCGATCGTCAGGGGGCTCCTAATGAAAAACTGTTTTTT.

The chain is built from TRBV19 and TRBJ2-3; 12 bases align to TRBD2. The CDR3 is 16 residues long. Germline values: CDR1 LNHDA, CDR2 SQIVND (reference sequence). J was trimmed by 4 bases and V by 5 bases; bases with no gene match: 7. CDR3 loop: CASSPLAGGPSDTQYF. DNA of the CDR3: TGTGCCAGTAGTCCGCTAGCGGGGGGGCCTTCAGATACGCAGTATTTT.

This chain links TRBV28 with TRBJ2-4; 7 nucleotides agree with TRBD1. CDR1 MDHEN and CDR2 SYDVKM come from the germline V gene. V gave up 5 bases and J gave up 10 bases; unmatched junction bases: 17. The CDR3 length is 16 residues. The CDR3: CASSNQKGQSFGIQYF. The CDR3 DNA reads as TGTGCCAGCAGTAATCAGAAGGGACAGAGCTTTGGGATTCAGTACTTC.

This chain links TRBV20-1 with TRBJ2-7; possible D gene TRBD2, 5 bases. The CDR3 has 11 amino acids. Trimming took 8 bases from V and 2 from J, leaving 10 bases between them. Looked up from germline, CDR1 is DFQATT and CDR2 is SNEGSKA (reference sequence). CDR3 residues: CSTTTTYEQYF. The CDR3 nucleotides are TGCAGTACGACTACCACCTACGAGCAGTACTTC.

J is TRBJ1-2 and V is TRBV27; 9 bases line up with TRBD1. J lost 3 bases, V lost 4 bases, and 6 bases had no gene match. There are 15 residues in the CDR3. The V gene's germline CDR1 is MNHEY and CDR2 SMNVEV (reference sequence). The CDR3 coding sequence is TGTGCCAGCAGTTCCGGGACAGGGTTAGACTATGGCTACACCTTC. It codes for CASSSGTGLDYGYTF.

This clone was found a few times. The chain is built from TRBV7-2 and TRBJ2-7, with TRBD1 identical over 9 bases. This CDR3 spans 15 amino acids. Germline V gene lookup returns CDR1 SGHTA and CDR2 FQGNSA. Trimming removed 2 bases from V and 1 base from J; junction bases left unmatched: 3. The CDR3 sequence: CASSLLGQGSYEQYF. In nucleotides, the CDR3 is TGTGCCAGCAGCTTATTGGGACAGGGTTCCTACGAGCAGTACTTC.

The chain employs TRBV9 and TRBJ1-1; 7 nucleotides agree with TRBD1. J was trimmed by 4 bases and V by 1 base; bases with no gene match: 7. Germline V gene data show CDR1 as SGDLS and CDR2 as YYNGEE. The CDR3 has 15 amino acids. CDR3 protein: CASSVLPGQRTEAFF. CDR3 sequence (DNA): TGTGCCAGCAGCGTACTTCCGGGACAGCGCACTGAAGCTTTCTTT.

This clone has just a few counts. This chain joins TRBV15 and TRBJ1-1; D not certain. The germline V and J ends were trimmed by 0 bases and 2 bases, with 7 bases remaining between them. The V gene's germline CDR1 is LNHNV and CDR2 YYDKDF (reference sequence). The CDR3 runs 14 residues. CDR3 sequence (DNA): TGTGCCACCAGCAGAGATGGGAGTAACACTGAAGCTTTCTTT. Protein product: CATSRDGSNTEAFF.

A single count supports this clone. This chain joins TRBV28 and TRBJ1-3; unclear D gene. Germline V CDR1 and CDR2: MDHEN, SYDVKM. CDR3 length: 13 residues. The V gene lost 6 bases and the J gene lost 4 bases, with 10 bases spanning the gap. The CDR3 region is CASSPPPGNTIYF. CDR3 in DNA: TGTGCCAGCAGCCCCCCTCCGGGAAACACCATATATTTT.

This chain links TRBV6-5 with TRBJ1-2, with a possible D match to TRBD1 (6 bases). CDR1 is MNHEY and CDR2 is SVGAGI in the germline V gene. The CDR3 totals 15 residues. Trimming removed 7 bases at V and 4 bases at J, with 19 bases between. The DNA of the CDR3 is TGTGCCAGCAATCAGGAGTGGGGCAGGGGCTATGGCTACACCTTC. It encodes CASNQEWGRGYGYTF.

This sequence joins TRBV14 and TRBJ1-1; TRBD1 might be the D (6 bases). This CDR3 spans 16 amino acids. V was trimmed by 4 bases and J by 1 base, leaving 16 bases between them. Germline V gene lookup returns CDR1 SGHDN and CDR2 FVKESK. This CDR3 is CASSPQTGTPNTEAFF. The CDR3 DNA follows: TGTGCCAGCAGCCCGCAAACCGGGACACCGAACACTGAAGCTTTCTTT. Combining the CDR3 with reference TRBV14 and TRBJ1-1 gives the whole variable domain EAGVTQFPSHSVIEKGQTVTLRCDPISGHDNLYWYRRVMGKEIKFLLHFVKESKQDESGMPNNRFLAERTGGTYSTLKVQPAELEDSGVYFCASSPQTGTPNTEAFFGQGTRLTVV.

The genes are TRBV6-5 and TRBJ2-7; D gene uncertain. The V end lost 10 bases, the J end lost 1 base, and 17 bases lay between the germline ends. This CDR3 spans 14 amino acids. In germline, CDR1 is MNHEY, CDR2 SVGAGI. CDR3 protein: CATSDSILSYEQYF. As DNA, the CDR3 is TGTGCCACTTCCGACTCGATCCTATCCTACGAGCAGTACTTC.

This clone has only a few counts. The chain has TRBV28 and TRBJ1-2; perhaps TRBD1 as D (5 bases). V was cut by 4 bases and J by 5 bases, with 14 bases left in between. The CDR3 covers 14 residues. Germline lookup yields CDR1 MDHEN and CDR2 SYDVKM. This CDR3 is CASSSWGGGYGYTF. The CDR3, as DNA: TGTGCCAGCAGTTCCTGGGGCGGGGGTTATGGCTACACCTTC.

The V gene is TRBV7-6, the J gene TRBJ2-1; possible D gene TRBD2, 6 bases. Germline CDR1 SGHVS, CDR2 FNYEAQ. The CDR3 extends over 15 amino acids. The V end was cut by 5 bases, the J end by 3 bases, with 14 bases between. The CDR3 nucleotides read TGTGCCAGCAGCACCGTCCCGGGAGACTACAATGAGCAGTTCTTC. The encoded protein is CASSTVPGDYNEQFF.

The sample holds one count of this clone. The J gene is TRBJ1-2, the V gene TRBV7-9; 8 bases map to TRBD1. CDR1 and CDR2 from the germline V gene are SEHNR and FQNEAQ (reference sequence). Unmatched junction bases numbered 7, after V lost 3 bases and J lost 7 bases. The CDR3 is 14 residues long. DNA for the CDR3: TGTGCCAGCAGCTTCCAGGGGGCGGAATCTGGCTACACCTTC. Amino acids: CASSFQGAESGYTF.

CDR3 region: CASSLIDSFMNTEAFF. In DNA form, the CDR3 reads TGTGCCAGCAGTTTAATAGACAGCTTCATGAACACTGAAGCTTTCTTT. The chain carries TRBV28 and TRBJ1-1, with D tentatively TRBD1 (5 bases). Trimming took 2 bases from V and 0 from J, leaving 13 bases between them. The CDR3 runs 16 residues. Per germline, CDR1 MDHEN and CDR2 SYDVKM.

The V gene is TRBV5-1, the J gene TRBJ2-1; the match to TRBD2 covers 15 bases. This CDR3 has 19 amino acids. The germline V gene encodes CDR1 SGHRS and CDR2 YFSETQ. Trimming at V came to 0 bases and at J to 6 bases, leaving 10 bases not matched to a gene. As DNA, the CDR3 is TGCGCCAGCAGCTTGGAGGGACTAGCGGGAGGAGGATTTGTCAATGAGCAGTTCTTC. Its translation: CASSLEGLAGGGFVNEQFF.

The rearrangement uses TRBV10-3 and TRBJ2-7; 7 bases map to TRBD2. The CDR3 is 15 amino acids. Per germline, CDR1 ENHRY and CDR2 SYGVKD. J gave up 7 bases and V 5 bases, and 14 bases lay outside the gene matches. CDR3 nucleotides: TGTGCCATCAGTCCGACGGCGGGGGTTCGACAAGAGCAGTACTTC. It encodes CAISPTAGVRQEQYF.

J is TRBJ2-1 and V is TRBV7-3, with 8 nucleotides matching TRBD2. Looked up from germline, CDR1 is SGHTA and CDR2 is FQGTGA. The CDR3 has 17 residues. V was clipped by 5 bases and J by 1 base; unmatched bases: 10. The CDR3 DNA is TGTGCCAGCAGCCAACTCCCTAAGCGGGAGTCCTACAATGAGCAGTTCTTC. Protein sequence: CASSQLPKRESYNEQFF.

V and J are TRBV3-1 (or the pseudogene TRBV3-2) and TRBJ2-4; 11 bases are shared with TRBD2. V lost 5 bases, J lost 0 bases, and 6 bases stayed unmatched. The CDR3 is made up of 17 amino acids. CDR1 is LGHDT, CDR2 YNNKEL, per germline (reference sequence). CDR3 in amino acids: CASSSTSGGPAKNIQYF. The CDR3 coding sequence is TGTGCCAGCAGCTCCACTAGCGGGGGCCCAGCCAAAAACATTCAGTACTTC.

The V and J genes are TRBV2 and TRBJ2-1; 8 bases fit TRBD2. This CDR3 is built from 18 residues. Germline assignment: CDR1 SNHLY and CDR2 FYNNEI. V lost 7 bases to trimming and J lost 8 bases; unmatched junction nucleotides: 22. The DNA of the CDR3 is TGTGCCAGCAAGTTTTCTAGCGGGTCTGGCAAATGGGGCGATGAGCAGTTCTTC. Its protein product is CASKFSSGSGKWGDEQFF.

This clone was detected once. The chain links TRBV11-2 to TRBJ2-7; D is possibly TRBD2 (6 bases). V lost 8 bases to trimming and J lost 5 bases, with 19 bases between them. Germline CDR1 is SGHAT and CDR2 is FQNNGV. This CDR3 has 14 amino acids. This chain's CDR3 is CASLLGGSGHEQYF. The CDR3 region has the DNA TGTGCCAGCCTCCTTGGGGGGTCAGGGCACGAGCAGTACTTC.